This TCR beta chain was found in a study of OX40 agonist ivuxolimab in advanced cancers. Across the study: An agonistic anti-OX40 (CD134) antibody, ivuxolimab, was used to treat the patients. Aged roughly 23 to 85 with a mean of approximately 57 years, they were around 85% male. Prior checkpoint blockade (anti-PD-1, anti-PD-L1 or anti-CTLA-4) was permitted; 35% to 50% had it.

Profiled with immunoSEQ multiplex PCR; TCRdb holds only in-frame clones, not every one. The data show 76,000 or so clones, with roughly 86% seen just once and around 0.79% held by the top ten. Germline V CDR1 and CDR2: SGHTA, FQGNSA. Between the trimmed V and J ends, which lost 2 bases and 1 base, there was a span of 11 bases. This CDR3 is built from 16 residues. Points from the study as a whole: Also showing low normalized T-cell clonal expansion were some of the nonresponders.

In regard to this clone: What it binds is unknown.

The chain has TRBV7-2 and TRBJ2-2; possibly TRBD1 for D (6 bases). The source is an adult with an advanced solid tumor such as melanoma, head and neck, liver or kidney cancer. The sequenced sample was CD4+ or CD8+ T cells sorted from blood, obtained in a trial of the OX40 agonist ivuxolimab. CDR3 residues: CASSLTWGRNTGELFF. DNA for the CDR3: TGTGCCAGCAGCTTAACTTGGGGGCGGAACACCGGGGAGCTGTTTTTT.